This T cell receptor beta chain was identified in a study of CD8 T cells in Susac syndrome. V was clipped by 0 bases and J by 6 bases, with 11 bases between them. The CDR3 totals 15 residues. In germline, CDR1 is LGHNA, CDR2 YNFKEQ. RNA was extracted with the RNeasy kit, and a quantity of roughly 0.5 to 1 ug was reverse transcribed using random hexamers. The amplification used immunoSEQ multiplex PCR on TCR beta CDR3; it spanned 54 Vbeta and 13 Jbeta. TCRdb recomputed calls from the immunoSEQ multiplex PCR reads with MiXCR, one row per CDR3 protein. This sample yields 230,000 or so distinct CDR3 sequences, of which 95% are seen a single time; less than 0.095% belongs to the top ten.

This chain joins TRBV4-2 and TRBJ1-4, with D perhaps TRBD1 (5 bases). This receptor was identified in a human donor with multiple sclerosis. Sequenced sample: CD4+ T cells from PBMCs. The CDR3 loop is CASSQEPGIYEKLFF. In nucleotides, the CDR3 is TGTGCCAGCAGCCAAGAACCAGGGATATATGAAAAACTGTTTTTT.